This record covers a single TCR beta chain. Its antigen is currently unknown. Time point meaning: persistent/refractory GD, antithyroid drugs over 5 years with positive TRAb. Construction of the TCR library relied on RNA isolated from PBMCs. This entry is derived from a study of regulatory T cells in long-lasting Graves disease. CDR3 regions were amplified by Arm-PCR using iRepertoire HTBI primers to build TCR beta libraries. TCRdb processed the multiplex PCR reads anew with MiXCR; each CDR3 protein has one entry. Here the sample spans 650,000 to 850,000 distinct CDR3 sequences, roughly 30% being singletons. Study results and caveats: Persistent cases favored TRBV28, TRBJ1-2 and TRBJ2-5. TCR diversity was lower in persistent than newly diagnosed Graves' disease.

The CDR3 consists of 15 residues. From germline, CDR1 is LNHDA and CDR2 SQIVND (reference sequence). V shed 3 bases and J shed 0 bases, with 8 bases lying between them. The sequence was obtained from a female donor with Graves disease. The rearrangement links TRBV19 to TRBJ1-4; D gene uncertain. The material sequenced was peripheral blood mononuclear cells (PBMCs), taken when the disease was refractory, from a patient treated with antithyroid drugs. CDR3 residues: CASSIVASTNEKLFF. CDR3 coding DNA: TGTGCCAGTAGTATTGTTGCCTCAACTAATGAAAAACTGTTTTTT.